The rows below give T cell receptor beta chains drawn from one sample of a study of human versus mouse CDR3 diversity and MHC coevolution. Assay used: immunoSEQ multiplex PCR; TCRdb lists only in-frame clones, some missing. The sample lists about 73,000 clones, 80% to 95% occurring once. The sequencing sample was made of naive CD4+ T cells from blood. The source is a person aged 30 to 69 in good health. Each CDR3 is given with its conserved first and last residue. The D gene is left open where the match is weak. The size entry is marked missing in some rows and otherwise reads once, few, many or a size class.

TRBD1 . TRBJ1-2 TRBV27 CASSLLGTGGSYGYTF TGTGCCAGCAGTTTATTAGGGACAGGGGGTAGCTATGGCTACACCTTC
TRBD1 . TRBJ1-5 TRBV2 CASRDTGDQPQHF TGTGCCAGCAGGGACACAGGGGATCAGCCCCAGCATTTT
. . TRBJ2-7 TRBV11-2 CASSLPGLTPLQYF TGTGCCAGCAGCCTCCCGGGACTCACCCCATTGCAGTACTTC
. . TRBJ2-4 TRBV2 CASRDYEMSKNIQYF TGTGCCAGCAGGGACTATGAGATGTCCAAAAACATTCAGTACTTC
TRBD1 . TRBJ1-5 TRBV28 CAAGDRSNQPQHF TGTGCCGCAGGGGACAGGAGCAATCAGCCCCAGCATTTT
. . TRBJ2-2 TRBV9 CASSVAGGANTGELFF TGTGCCAGCAGCGTCGCTGGAGGGGCAAACACCGGGGAGCTGTTTTTT
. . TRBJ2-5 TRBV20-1 CSPLVRETQYF TGCAGCCCCCTGGTGCGAGAGACCCAGTACTTC
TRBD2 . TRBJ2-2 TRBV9 CASSVAGGGTGELFF TGTGCCAGCAGCGTAGCGGGAGGTGGCACCGGGGAGCTGTTTTTT
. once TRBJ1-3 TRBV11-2 CASSTGPQTGNTIYF TGTGCCAGCAGTACAGGGCCACAAACTGGAAACACCATATATTTT
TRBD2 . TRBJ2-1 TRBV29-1 CSVASGGTDEQFF TGCAGCGTTGCTAGCGGGGGAACCGATGAGCAGTTCTTC
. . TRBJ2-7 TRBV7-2 CASSFGGEQYF TGTGCCAGCAGCTTTGGAGGGGAGCAGTACTTC
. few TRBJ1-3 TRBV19 CASTAGGSGNTIYF TGTGCCAGTACCGCCGGGGGTTCTGGAAACACCATATATTTT
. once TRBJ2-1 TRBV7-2 CASSLVRSSYNEQFF TGTGCCAGCAGCTTAGTACGGAGCTCCTACAATGAGCAGTTCTTC
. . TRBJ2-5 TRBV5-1 CASSSHMHQETQYF TGCGCCAGCAGTTCGCACATGCACCAAGAGACCCAGTACTTC
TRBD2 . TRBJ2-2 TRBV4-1 CASSQVGGGRSTGELFF TGCGCCAGCAGCCAAGTAGGAGGCGGGAGGAGCACCGGGGAGCTGTTTTTT
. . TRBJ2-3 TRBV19 CATQRANTDTQYF TGTGCCACCCAGCGGGCAAACACAGATACGCAGTATTTT
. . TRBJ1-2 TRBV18 CASSKREVLTYGYTF TGTGCCAGCTCAAAACGGGAGGTGCTGACCTATGGCTACACCTTC
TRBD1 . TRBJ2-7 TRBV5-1 CASSLQEGAPVF TGCGCCAGCAGCTTGCAAGAGGGGGCCCCCGTCTTC
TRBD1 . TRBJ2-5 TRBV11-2 CASSLADRVQETQYF TGTGCCAGCAGCTTAGCCGACAGGGTCCAAGAGACCCAGTACTTC
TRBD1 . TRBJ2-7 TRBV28 CASRLTGGTYEQYF TGTGCCAGCAGGTTGACAGGGGGAACCTACGAGCAGTACTTC
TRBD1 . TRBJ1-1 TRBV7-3 CASSLGTENTEAFF TGTGCCAGCAGCTTAGGGACAGAGAACACTGAAGCTTTCTTT
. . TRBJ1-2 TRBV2 CASMGGYGYTF TGTGCCAGCATGGGGGGCTATGGCTACACCTTC
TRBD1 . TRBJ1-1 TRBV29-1 CSASDRTNTEAFF TGCAGCGCTTCGGACAGGACCAACACTGAAGCTTTCTTT
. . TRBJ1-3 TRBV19 CASRESTGFSGNTIYF TGTGCCAGTAGGGAATCCACGGGGTTCTCTGGAAACACCATATATTTT
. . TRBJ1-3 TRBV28 CASSVAGVRNTIYF TGTGCCAGCAGTGTCGCGGGTGTAAGAAACACCATATATTTT
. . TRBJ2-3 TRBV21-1 CASSNPPGVTNTQYF TGTGCCAGCAGCAACCCTCCAGGGGTCACGAATACGCAGTATTTT
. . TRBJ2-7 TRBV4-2 CASSPREPYEQYF TGTGCCAGCAGCCCCCGGGAACCCTACGAGCAGTACTTC
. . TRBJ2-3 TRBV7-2 CASSLVAFGYTDTQYF TGTGCCAGCAGCTTAGTAGCTTTCGGCTACACAGATACGCAGTATTTT
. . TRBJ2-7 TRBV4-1 CASSLQRDFPPYEQYF TGCGCCAGCAGCCTTCAGAGGGACTTTCCCCCCTACGAGCAGTACTTC
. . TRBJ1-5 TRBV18 CASSRSPDPLGGQPQHF TGTGCCAGCTCACGATCGCCTGACCCTTTAGGGGGTCAGCCCCAGCATTTT
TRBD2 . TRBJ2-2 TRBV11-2 CASSPRGLAGGPDTGELFF TGTGCCAGCAGCCCGAGGGGTCTAGCGGGAGGGCCGGACACCGGGGAGCTGTTTTTT
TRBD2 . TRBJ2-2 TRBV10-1 CASRSSGRHELFF TGCGCCAGCAGGAGTAGCGGGAGGCATGAGCTGTTTTTT
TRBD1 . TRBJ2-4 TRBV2 CASKAGQGVGIQYF TGTGCCAGCAAGGCGGGACAGGGGGTAGGCATTCAGTACTTC
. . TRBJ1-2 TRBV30 CAWSGLSMTNYGYTF TGTGCCTGGAGCGGTCTGTCTATGACTAACTATGGCTACACCTTC
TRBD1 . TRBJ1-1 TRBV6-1 CASSKLGQGNTEAFF TGTGCCAGCAGTAAACTGGGACAGGGTAACACTGAAGCTTTCTTT
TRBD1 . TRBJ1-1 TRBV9 CASSPSGQGGTEAFF TGTGCCAGCAGCCCCTCGGGACAGGGGGGCACTGAAGCTTTCTTT
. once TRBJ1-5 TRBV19 CASRQGLGSNQPQHF TGTGCCAGTAGACAGGGTTTAGGTAGCAATCAGCCCCAGCATTTT
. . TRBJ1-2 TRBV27 CASSLRSVGEGNYGYTF TGTGCCAGCAGTTTAAGATCGGTAGGGGAGGGTAACTATGGCTACACCTTC
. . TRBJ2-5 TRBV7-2 CASSPSGDIQETQYF TGTGCCAGCAGCCCGAGCGGAGACATCCAAGAGACCCAGTACTTC